These 27 T cell receptor beta chains came from one sample sequenced in a study of technical replicates of blood from a handful of donors. Some clones are missing from TCRdb's copy, which holds only in-frame ones; the method was immunoSEQ multiplex PCR. This sample has under 80,000 clones; 89% occur once, and the top ten carry approximately 4.8%. The sample consisted of PBMCs. The receptors derive from a human donor in good health. Some clones in this sample may be carry-over from other donors' samples.

CDR3 sequence (DNA): TGCAGCGTTGGGACTGGGCAAAAGAGGGACATTCAGTACTTC. Translated, it gives CSVGTGQKRDIQYF. The V and J genes are TRBV29-1 and TRBJ2-4; D is possibly TRBD2 (5 bases). Trimming stripped 4 bases from V and 8 bases from J, with 18 bases between. The CDR3 loop spans 14 amino acids. In germline, CDR1 is SQVTM, CDR2 ANQGSEA. The entire variable domain, with the rest obtained from reference TRBV29-1 and TRBJ2-4, is as follows: SAVISQKPSRDICQRGTSLTIQCQVDSQVTMMFWYRQQPGQSLTLIATANQGSEATYESGFVIDKFPISRPNLTFSTLTVSNMSPEDSSIYLCSVGTGQKRDIQYFGAGTRLSVL.

The sample holds one count of this clone. The genes are TRBV4-3 and TRBJ1-5; D remains unclear. Germline V lookup: CDR1 LGHNA, CDR2 YSLEER. The CDR3 loop spans 16 amino acids. V lost 0 bases and J 4 bases, leaving 13 bases between the germline ends. The CDR3 reads CASSQDAFTGNQPQHF. The CDR3, as DNA: TGCGCCAGCAGCCAAGACGCCTTCACGGGGAATCAGCCCCAGCATTTT.

The DNA for the CDR3 is TGTGCCAGCAGCCAAGATGGGGGCAGGCCCTCTGAGAACACTGAAGCTTTCTTT. This sequence encodes CASSQDGGRPSENTEAFF. The chain joins TRBV4-2 to TRBJ1-1; possibly TRBD1 for D (6 bases). The V end lost 0 bases, the J end lost 1 base, and 18 bases lay between the germline ends. CDR1 is LGHNA, CDR2 YNFKEQ, per germline. The CDR3 totals 18 residues.

This clone was detected a few times. Other DNA sequences in the same sample also yield this CDR3. This chain joins TRBV5-1 and TRBJ2-1; D gene unclear. Germline V gives CDR1 SGHRS, CDR2 YFSETQ. The CDR3 totals 14 residues. The V end was cut by 4 bases, the J end by 3 bases, with 11 bases between. CDR3 in amino acids: CASSPSGGYNEQFF. The DNA of the CDR3 is TGCGCCAGCAGCCCCTCCGGCGGCTACAATGAGCAGTTCTTC. The variable domain in full, with the rest retrieved from reference TRBV5-1 and TRBJ2-1, is KAGVTQTPRYLIKTRGQQVTLSCSPISGHRSVSWYQQTPGQGLQFLFEYFSETQRNKGNFPGRFSGRQFSNSRSEMNVSTLELGDSALYLCASSPSGGYNEQFFGPGTRLTVL.

This chain connects TRBV4-2 to TRBJ2-7; no clear D gene. Germline V gene data show CDR1 as LGHNA and CDR2 as YNFKEQ. Trimming took off 0 bases at V and 0 bases at J, with 12 bases between the two ends. CDR3 length equals 16 residues. For the CDR3, the DNA is TGTGCCAGCAGCCAAGATCGAGGCAGACCCTCCTACGAGCAGTACTTC. This encodes CASSQDRGRPSYEQYF.

The chain employs TRBV5-5 and TRBJ1-5; no clear D. CDR1 is SGHKS, CDR2 YYEKEE, per germline (reference sequence). Trimming took off 0 bases at V and 6 bases at J, with 7 bases between the two ends. The CDR3 runs 13 residues. This chain's CDR3 is CASSLVGFQPQHF. The CDR3 DNA sequence: TGTGCCAGCAGCTTGGTCGGTTTTCAGCCCCAGCATTTT.

The gene calls are TRBV7-2 and TRBJ2-7; the D gene is possibly TRBD1 (5 bases). The CDR3 spans 13 residues. Trimming pared 6 bases from V and 2 bases from J, leaving 11 bases between. Per germline, CDR1 SGHTA and CDR2 FQGNSA. CDR3 nucleotides: TGTGCCAGCAGGACTCAGGGTACCTACGAGCAGTACTTC. Protein: CASRTQGTYEQYF. The full variable domain, with the rest looked up from reference TRBV7-2 and TRBJ2-7, is GAGVSQSPSNKVTEKGKDVELRCDPISGHTALYWYRQSLGQGLEFLIYFQGNSAPDKSGLPSDRFSAERTGGSVSTLTIQRTQQEDSAVYLCASRTQGTYEQYFGPGTRLTVT.

This clone was seen once. This chain joins TRBV30 and TRBJ2-1; D gene ambiguous. This CDR3 contains 12 residues. The germline gives CDR1 GTSNPN, CDR2 SVGIG (reference sequence). V lost 0 bases and J 6 bases, leaving 6 bases between the germline ends. The CDR3 loop reads CAWSVQFNEQFF. CDR3 DNA sequence: TGTGCCTGGAGTGTACAATTCAATGAGCAGTTCTTC.

The chain joins TRBV7-9 to TRBJ1-1; D is ambiguous. The CDR3 consists of 11 residues. Germline loops: CDR1 SEHNR, CDR2 FQNEAQ (reference sequence). V was pared by 2 bases and J by 7 bases, with 5 bases between. The CDR3 loop is CASSLLGEAFF. DNA for the CDR3: TGTGCCAGCAGCTTACTAGGTGAAGCTTTCTTT. Looking up the rest from reference TRBV7-9 and TRBJ1-1 gives the full variable domain: DTGVSQNPRHKITKRGQNVTFRCDPISEHNRLYWYRQTLGQGPEFLTYFQNEAQLEKSRLLSDRFSAERPKGSFSTLEIQRTEQGDSAMYLCASSLLGEAFFGQGTRLTVV.

V and J are TRBV18 and TRBJ2-7, with 9 nucleotides matching TRBD1. This CDR3 is 14 amino acids long. Trimming removed 2 bases from V and 4 bases from J; junction bases left unmatched: 3. The V gene's germline CDR1 is KGHSH and CDR2 LQKENI. The DNA for the CDR3 is TGTGCCAGCTCACCATACAGGGGGCCATACGAGCAGTACTTC. It encodes CASSPYRGPYEQYF. The variable domain in full, completed from reference TRBV18 and TRBJ2-7, reads NAGVMQNPRHLVRRRGQEARLRCSPMKGHSHVYWYRQLPEEGLKFMVYLQKENIIDESGMPKERFSAEFPKEGPSILRIQQVVRGDSAAYFCASSPYRGPYEQYFGPGTRLTVT.

In this sample, this clone turned up once. The chain uses TRBV7-2 and TRBJ2-1; 7 nucleotides match TRBD1. The CDR3 totals 18 residues. V dropped 5 bases and J dropped 4; count of bases not matched to a gene: 17. Germline lookup yields CDR1 SGHTA and CDR2 FQGNSA. CDR3 nucleotide sequence: TGTGCCAGCAGCCCCCGTCTATCGGGACAGTTTTCTTACAATGAGCAGTTCTTC. The encoded protein is CASSPRLSGQFSYNEQFF.

The chain joins TRBV25-1 to TRBJ1-2, with no clear D. Germline V CDR1 and CDR2: MGHDK, SYGVNS. The CDR3 totals 13 residues. The germline V and J ends were trimmed by 7 bases and 8 bases, with 17 bases remaining between them. CDR3 protein: CASTNPQSKGYTF. As DNA, the CDR3 is TGTGCCAGCACTAACCCACAGTCCAAGGGCTACACCTTC.

The chain recombines TRBV7-6 with TRBJ2-5; 7 bases match TRBD1. Germline V lookup: CDR1 SGHVS, CDR2 FNYEAQ. The CDR3 runs to 14 residues. With V trimmed by 2 bases and J by 3 bases, 3 bases remained unmatched. CDR3 in DNA: TGTGCCAGCAGCTTAAGGGGGCTGGAAGAGACCCAGTACTTC. The encoded protein is CASSLRGLEETQYF.

This clone appeared many times. The CDR3 is CATSRDRGSGANVLTF. CDR3 coding DNA: TGTGCCACCAGCAGAGATAGGGGCTCTGGGGCCAACGTCCTGACTTTC. The chain links TRBV15 to TRBJ2-6; weak D call: TRBD1 (5 bases). The V gene lost 0 bases and the J gene lost 0 bases, with 6 bases spanning the gap. Germline CDR1 LNHNV, CDR2 YYDKDF (reference sequence). CDR3 length: 16 amino acids.

In this sample, this clone turned up a few times. The CDR3 is CATSRVGQDSSGANVLTF. The DNA of the CDR3 is TGTGCCACCAGCAGAGTGGGACAGGACAGCTCTGGGGCCAACGTCCTGACTTTC. The V call is TRBV15, the J call TRBJ2-6; TRBD1 matches at 8 bases. With 1 base clipped from V and 0 bases from J, the junction kept 5 bases outside the gene matches. The CDR3 is 18 residues long. The germline V gene has CDR1 LNHNV and CDR2 YYDKDF (reference sequence).

The rearrangement joins TRBV27 to TRBJ1-1; tentative D call: TRBD1 (5 bases). The V end was cut by 2 bases, the J end by 3 bases, with 10 bases between. The CDR3 has 14 amino acids. In germline, CDR1 is MNHEY, CDR2 SMNVEV (reference sequence). The CDR3 DNA sequence: TGTGCCAGCAGTTTAGTTCAGGGTTACACTGAAGCTTTCTTT. It encodes CASSLVQGYTEAFF.

This clone was counted between two and nine times. The chain couples TRBV19 to TRBJ1-1; 7 nucleotides agree with TRBD1. The CDR3 totals 17 residues. The V and J ends lost 4 bases and 4 bases, in that order; junction bases with no gene match: 15. The germline V gene encodes CDR1 LNHDA and CDR2 SQIVND (reference sequence). Here the CDR3 reads CASSRGMLRGPVTEAFF. Here the CDR3 DNA reads TGTGCCAGTAGTAGAGGGATGTTGAGGGGGCCGGTCACTGAAGCTTTCTTT.

The chain has TRBV2 and TRBJ1-1, with D possibly TRBD1 on 5 matching bases. Germline CDR1 is SNHLY and CDR2 is FYNNEI. The CDR3 is 12 amino acids. Trimming removed 2 bases at V and 7 bases at J, with 8 bases between. CDR3 sequence: CASSERGIEAFF. CDR3 bases: TGTGCCAGCAGTGAAAGGGGTATTGAAGCTTTCTTT. The full variable domain, with the rest looked up from reference TRBV2 and TRBJ1-1, is EPEVTQTPSHQVTQMGQEVILRCVPISNHLYFYWYRQILGQKVEFLVSFYNNEISEKSEIFDDQFSVERPDGSNFTLKIRSTKLEDSAMYFCASSERGIEAFFGQGTRLTVV.

The chain joins TRBV10-1 to TRBJ1-2; TRBD1 matches at 9 bases. The CDR3 sequence is 17 residues long. Germline trimming cut 6 bases from V and 0 bases from J; bases unmatched to any gene: 11. Germline loops: CDR1 WNHNN, CDR2 SYGVQD (reference sequence). The CDR3 reads CASSAPRDREANYGYTF. In nucleotides, the CDR3 is TGCGCCAGCAGCGCCCCCCGGGACAGGGAAGCTAACTATGGCTACACCTTC.

J is TRBJ2-7 and V is TRBV19; TRBD2 agrees at 7 bases. J was trimmed by 1 base and V by 1 base; bases with no gene match: 7. CDR3 length: 16 residues. Germline V CDR1 and CDR2: LNHDA, SQIVND (reference sequence). CDR3 sequence (DNA): TGTGCCAGTAGTATAGGCCTGGAGCGGGGATCCTACGAGCAGTACTTC. Its protein product is CASSIGLERGSYEQYF.

This sequence joins TRBV5-4 and TRBJ2-1; TRBD1 might be the D (6 bases). The V end lost 3 bases, the J end lost 0 bases, and 10 bases lay between the germline ends. There are 15 residues in the CDR3. Per germline, CDR1 SGHNT and CDR2 YYREEE (reference sequence). The DNA for the CDR3 is TGTGCCAGCAGCTACCAGGGGACCTCCTACAATGAGCAGTTCTTC. This gives the protein CASSYQGTSYNEQFF.

This chain joins TRBV5-1 and TRBJ2-2, with D maybe TRBD1 (6 bases). Trimming removed 4 bases from V and 1 base from J, with 11 bases in between. The CDR3 has 15 residues. Germline V gene lookup returns CDR1 SGHRS and CDR2 YFSETQ. The CDR3 DNA follows: TGCGCCAGCAGCCCACAGGGAAAGAACACCGGGGAGCTGTTTTTT. The encoded protein is CASSPQGKNTGELFF.

The V call is TRBV5-6, the J call TRBJ2-1, with no clear D. The germline gives CDR1 SGHDT, CDR2 YYEEEE. V was clipped by 0 bases and J by 7 bases, with 11 bases between them. The CDR3 contains 14 residues. CDR3 sequence reads: CASSLGTSLNEQFF. For the CDR3, the DNA is TGTGCCAGCAGCTTGGGTACCTCACTTAATGAGCAGTTCTTC.

The chain is built from TRBV19 and TRBJ2-7; D may be TRBD1 (5 bases). Trimming took 1 base from V and 3 from J, leaving 10 bases between them. Germline-derived CDR1 and CDR2 are LNHDA and SQIVND (reference sequence). This CDR3 is built from 14 residues. The CDR3 DNA sequence: TGTGCCAGTAGTATAGGGCAGGGTGGCTACGAGCAGTACTTC. Translated, it gives CASSIGQGGYEQYF.

V and J are TRBV7-8 and TRBJ2-1; possible D gene TRBD2, 6 bases. In germline, CDR1 is SGHVS, CDR2 FQNEAQ. CDR3 size: 14 residues. V was shortened by 5 bases and J by 7 bases, with 15 bases between the two germline ends. CDR3 amino acids: CASSPSGSINEQFF. In nucleotides, the CDR3 is TGTGCCAGCAGCCCATCCGGGAGTATTAATGAGCAGTTCTTC.

V gene TRBV4-3 combines with J gene TRBJ2-7; the match to TRBD1 covers 7 bases. The trim removed 2 bases at V and 1 base at J, leaving 8 bases unmatched. The CDR3 consists of 16 residues. Per germline, CDR1 LGHNA and CDR2 YSLEER. This chain's CDR3 is CASSQYRDSLSYEQYF. In nucleotides, the CDR3 is TGCGCCAGCAGCCAATACCGGGACAGCTTATCCTACGAGCAGTACTTC.

This clone was seen a single time. The chain employs TRBV7-2 and TRBJ1-3, with 8 bases lining up with TRBD1. CDR3 length: 15 amino acids. Germline loops: CDR1 SGHTA, CDR2 FQGNSA. Losses at the gene ends were 4 bases for V and 4 bases for J; bases not matched to a gene: 6. The CDR3 is CASSWQGAVGNTIYF. In DNA form, the CDR3 reads TGTGCCAGCAGCTGGCAGGGGGCTGTAGGAAACACCATATATTTT.